The 22 T cell receptor beta chains listed next were all sequenced from one sample in a study of CD8 T cells in Susac syndrome. The RNA, about 0.45 to 1 ug, was put through reverse transcription using random hexamers. One entry per CDR3 protein, called by TCRdb with MiXCR from the immunoSEQ multiplex PCR reads. Seen here are about 400,000 distinct CDR3 sequences, approximately 85% observed once, and the top ten hold about 0.12%. Sequenced material: CD8+ T cells from PBMCs. The origin of the receptors is a human donor with multiple sclerosis.

V usage is TRBV20-1 and J usage is TRBJ2-1; TRBD1 is a possible D gene (6 bases). Germline lookup yields CDR1 DFQATT and CDR2 SNEGSKA (reference sequence). The V gene lost 6 bases and the J gene lost 0 bases, with 15 bases spanning the gap. CDR3 length: 15 residues. The CDR3, as DNA: TGCAGTGCCTCAGGGGCGAAAAGCTCCTACAATGAGCAGTTCTTC. This translates into CSASGAKSSYNEQFF.

V usage is TRBV27 and J usage is TRBJ1-5; D possibly corresponds to TRBD1 (5 bases). The V and J ends lost 10 bases and 2 bases respectively, with 27 bases between them. This CDR3 has 18 residues. Germline CDR1 reads MNHEY; CDR2 reads SMNVEV (reference sequence). CDR3 sequence reads: CATPPHDRPLSCNQPQHF. The CDR3 region has the DNA TGTGCCACCCCACCACACGACAGACCCCTTAGCTGCAATCAGCCCCAGCATTTT.

The CDR3 DNA reads TGTGCCAGCAGTGGTCGGGGGGATCGGTACACTGAAGCTTTCTTT. Its protein product is CASSGRGDRYTEAFF. J is TRBJ1-1 and V is TRBV28; D possibly corresponds to TRBD1 (5 bases). V was pared by 5 bases and J by 3 bases, with 16 bases between. CDR1 and CDR2 (germline): MDHEN, SYDVKM. CDR3 size: 15 residues.

J is TRBJ2-1 and V is TRBV6-1; maybe TRBD2 (6 bases). Trimming shortened V by 9 bases and J by 4 bases, and 13 bases separated the two germline ends. The CDR3 is made up of 13 amino acids. CDR1 is MNHNS, CDR2 SASEGT, per germline. Here the CDR3 DNA reads TGTGCCAGTCACGGGGGTTCTTACAATGAGCAGTTCTTC. It yields the protein CASHGGSYNEQFF.

This chain joins TRBV27 and TRBJ2-5; 8 bases agree with TRBD1. This CDR3 is 15 amino acids long. The J segment lost 4 bases and the V segment lost 4 bases, leaving 8 bases of the junction unmatched. Germline V CDR1 and CDR2: MNHEY, SMNVEV (reference sequence). The CDR3 coding sequence is TGTGCCAGCAGTTGGACAGGGAGCCTAGCAGAGACCCAGTACTTC. The encoded protein is CASSWTGSLAETQYF.

V usage is TRBV27 and J usage is TRBJ2-1, with TRBD2 identical over 7 bases. The CDR3 sequence is 16 residues long. In germline, CDR1 is MNHEY, CDR2 SMNVEV (reference sequence). With 0 bases clipped from V and 3 bases from J, the junction kept 5 bases outside the gene matches. CDR3 loop: CASSLSSGGNYNEQFF. The CDR3 bases are TGTGCCAGCAGTTTATCGTCGGGAGGAAACTACAATGAGCAGTTCTTC.

The CDR3 nucleotides read TGTGCCAGCACCGCCGGGACATTGAACACTGAAGCTTTCTTT. Protein: CASTAGTLNTEAFF. The rearrangement links TRBV27 to TRBJ1-1; D perhaps matches TRBD1 (6 bases). The V gene lost 7 bases and the J gene lost 0 bases, with 12 bases spanning the gap. CDR3 length: 14 residues. Germline values: CDR1 MNHEY, CDR2 SMNVEV (reference sequence).

This clonotype was seen a handful of times. This chain links TRBV10-2 with TRBJ1-1, with TRBD1 matching 10 bases. The V gene end was trimmed by 2 bases and the J gene end by 4 bases; junction bases not matched to a gene: 1. The V gene's germline CDR1 is WSHSY and CDR2 SAAADI. This CDR3 spans 14 amino acids. The CDR3 region has the DNA TGCGCCAGCAGTGAGGGGACAGGGGCCACTGAAGCTTTCTTT. Translated: CASSEGTGATEAFF.

V gene TRBV27 combines with J gene TRBJ1-2, with a tentative D call TRBD1 (6 bases). This CDR3 has 14 residues. CDR1 and CDR2 from the germline V gene are MNHEY and SMNVEV (reference sequence). V dropped 0 bases and J dropped 8 bases, with 13 bases sitting between them. The CDR3 sequence: CASSLSVGGYGYTF. The CDR3 DNA is TGTGCCAGCAGTTTATCGGTGGGGGGCTACGGCTACACCTTC.

The chain has TRBV4-1 and TRBJ2-7; D gene ambiguous. Trimming left V 3 bases short and J 5 bases short, with 8 bases between. Looked up from germline, CDR1 is MGHRA and CDR2 is YSYEKL. The CDR3 runs 12 residues. In nucleotides, the CDR3 is TGCGCCAGCAGCCATCCGTCGAACGAGCAGTACTTC. Residues: CASSHPSNEQYF.

The chain uses TRBV5-1 and TRBJ1-1; 7 nucleotides line up with TRBD1. CDR1 and CDR2 from the germline V gene are SGHRS and YFSETQ. V gave up 4 bases and J gave up 4 bases; unmatched junction bases: 4. CDR3 length equals 13 residues. The CDR3 DNA reads as TGCGCCAGCAGCCGGACAGGAATCACTGAAGCTTTCTTT. This codes for CASSRTGITEAFF. The full variable domain, completed using reference TRBV5-1 and TRBJ1-1, is KAGVTQTPRYLIKTRGQQVTLSCSPISGHRSVSWYQQTPGQGLQFLFEYFSETQRNKGNFPGRFSGRQFSNSRSEMNVSTLELGDSALYLCASSRTGITEAFFGQGTRLTVV.

The CDR3 DNA is TGTGCCTGGATCGGCCCTGAGCAGTTCTTC. Its translation is CAWIGPEQFF. The rearrangement joins TRBV30 to TRBJ2-1; no definite D call. Germline-derived CDR1 and CDR2 are GTSNPN and SVGIG (reference sequence). V was cut by 4 bases and J by 9 bases, with 7 bases left in between. The CDR3 loop spans 10 amino acids. Looking up the rest from reference TRBV30 and TRBJ2-1 gives the full variable domain: SQTIHQWPATLVQPVGSPLSLECTVEGTSNPNLYWYRQAAGRGLQLLFYSVGIGQISSEVPQNLSASRPQDRQFILSSKKLLLSDSGFYLCAWIGPEQFFGPGTRLTVL.

The genes are TRBV2 and TRBJ2-7; 9 nucleotides match TRBD1. Trimming removed 8 bases from V and 5 bases from J; junction bases left unmatched: 22. This CDR3 has 18 residues. CDR1 is SNHLY and CDR2 is FYNNEI in the germline V gene. The CDR3 nucleotides read TGTGCCAGCTCAATTCGGCCTGGGACAGGGTTAAGTTTCAACGAGCAGTACTTC. This gives the protein CASSIRPGTGLSFNEQYF.

This clonotype has more than one count but fewer than ten. This chain uses TRBV6-1 with TRBJ2-3; possible D gene TRBD2, 6 bases. CDR1 MNHNS and CDR2 SASEGT come from the germline V gene. V was clipped by 8 bases and J by 2 bases, with 14 bases between them. This CDR3 is 14 amino acids long. CDR3: CASDSGLPTDTQYF. In nucleotides, the CDR3 is TGTGCCAGCGATTCGGGACTGCCCACAGATACGCAGTATTTT.

V and J are TRBV27 and TRBJ2-3, with TRBD2 matching 10 bases. The V segment lost 5 bases and the J segment 2 bases; nucleotides outside the gene matches: 4. Germline loops: CDR1 MNHEY, CDR2 SMNVEV (reference sequence). The CDR3 is made up of 15 amino acids. The chain's CDR3 is CASSQTSGNTDTQYF. Written as DNA, the CDR3 is TGTGCCAGCAGTCAAACTAGCGGGAACACAGATACGCAGTATTTT.

V usage is TRBV7-9 and J usage is TRBJ2-7; perhaps TRBD2 as D (5 bases). The CDR3 is 15 residues long. V was trimmed by 1 base and J by 2 bases, leaving 12 bases between them. Germline values: CDR1 SEHNR, CDR2 FQNEAQ (reference sequence). The CDR3: CASSLGTWRTYEQYF. CDR3 nucleotides: TGTGCCAGCAGCTTAGGCACGTGGAGGACCTACGAGCAGTACTTC.

This clonotype was seen a single time. The V call is TRBV20-1, the J call TRBJ1-1, with D perhaps matching TRBD1 (5 bases). Trimming left V 6 bases short and J 0 bases short, with 14 bases between. The germline gives CDR1 DFQATT, CDR2 SNEGSKA (reference sequence). This CDR3 region has 14 residues. The CDR3 sequence: CSAPLRGVNTEAFF. CDR3 sequence (DNA): TGCAGTGCACCCCTTCGGGGGGTGAACACTGAAGCTTTCTTT.

The V gene is TRBV3-1, the J gene TRBJ2-7; 7 bases map to TRBD2. Germline V gene lookup returns CDR1 LGHDT and CDR2 YNNKEL (reference sequence). The CDR3 has 14 residues. V shed 0 bases, J shed 7 bases, and the junction held 6 bases outside the gene matches. The CDR3 bases are TGTGCCAGCAGCCAAGATACACTAGCGAAGGAGCAGTACTTC. It yields the protein CASSQDTLAKEQYF.

This rearrangement joins TRBV5-6 to TRBJ2-1; 9 positions agree with TRBD2. V was clipped by 7 bases and J by 5 bases; unmatched bases: 10. Germline CDR1 SGHDT, CDR2 YYEEEE. There are 15 residues in the CDR3. This CDR3 reads CASSLTSGGHNEQFF. DNA for the CDR3: TGTGCCAGCTCCCTGACTAGCGGCGGTCACAATGAGCAGTTCTTC. Full variable domain (outside the CDR3, taken from reference TRBV5-6 and TRBJ2-1): DAGVTQSPTHLIKTRGQQVTLRCSPKSGHDTVSWYQQALGQGPQFIFQYYEEEERQRGNFPDRFSGHQFPNYSSELNVNALLLGDSALYLCASSLTSGGHNEQFFGPGTRLTVL.

This clonotype was recorded once. The chain carries TRBV4-1 and TRBJ2-2; 10 bases map to TRBD1. The V segment lost 3 bases and the J segment 3 bases; nucleotides outside the gene matches: 10. In germline, CDR1 is MGHRA, CDR2 YSYEKL. The CDR3 runs 18 residues. The CDR3 bases are TGCGCCAGCAGCCATAAATTCGTAGGGACAGGGGACACCGGGGAGCTGTTTTTT. Protein product: CASSHKFVGTGDTGELFF.

The chain carries TRBV20-1 and TRBJ1-4; D remains ambiguous. The CDR3 consists of 10 residues. CDR1 is DFQATT, CDR2 SNEGSKA, per germline (reference sequence). V was cut by 1 base and J by 8 bases, with 2 bases left in between. This chain's CDR3 is CSARAEKLFF. The CDR3 nucleotides are TGCAGTGCTAGAGCCGAAAAACTGTTTTTT.

The table lists this clonotype with a count of one. The rearrangement uses TRBV19 and TRBJ2-7; no reliable D call. Deletions cut 6 bases from V and 0 bases from J, with 9 bases between. The CDR3 is 13 residues long. CDR1 and CDR2 (germline): LNHDA, SQIVND (reference sequence). The CDR3 region has the DNA TGTGCCAGTAGGGATTTGAGCTCCTACGAGCAGTACTTC. Translation gives CASRDLSSYEQYF.